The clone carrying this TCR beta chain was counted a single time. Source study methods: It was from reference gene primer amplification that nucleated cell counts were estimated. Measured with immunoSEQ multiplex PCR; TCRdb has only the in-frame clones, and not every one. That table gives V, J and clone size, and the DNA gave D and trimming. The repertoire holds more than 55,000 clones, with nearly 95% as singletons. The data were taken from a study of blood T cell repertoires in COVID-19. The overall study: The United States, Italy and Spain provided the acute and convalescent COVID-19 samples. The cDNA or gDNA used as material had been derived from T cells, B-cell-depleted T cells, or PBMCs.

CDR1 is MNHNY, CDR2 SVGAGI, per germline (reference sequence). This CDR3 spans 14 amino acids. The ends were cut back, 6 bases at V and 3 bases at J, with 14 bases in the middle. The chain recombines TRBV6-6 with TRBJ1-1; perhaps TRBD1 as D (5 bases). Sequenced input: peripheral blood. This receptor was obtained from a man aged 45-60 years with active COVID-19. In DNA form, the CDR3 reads TGTGCCAGCAGAGTGGGGCGGACCTACACTGAAGCTTTCTTT. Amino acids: CASRVGRTYTEAFF.